The 27 T cell receptor beta chains given below trace back to one sample, sequenced in a study of blood T cell repertoires in COVID-19. Here immunoSEQ multiplex PCR was the method, and the copy in TCRdb shows in-frame clones only, minus some. Of about 66,000 clones listed, 70% to 90% are singletons. The material sequenced was peripheral blood. These receptor sequences come from a man between 50 and 59 years old with active COVID-19.

The genes are TRBV2 and TRBJ2-1; 10 positions match TRBD2. With 4 bases clipped from V and 6 bases from J, the junction kept 6 bases outside the gene matches. CDR1 is SNHLY, CDR2 FYNNEI, per germline. The CDR3 sequence is 15 residues long. The CDR3 is CASSGLAGGPNEQFF. In DNA form, the CDR3 reads TGTGCCAGCAGTGGGTTAGCGGGAGGCCCCAATGAGCAGTTCTTC.

The V and J genes are TRBV27 and TRBJ1-5, with TRBD1 as a possible D gene (5 bases). V dropped 5 bases and J dropped 3 bases, with 20 bases sitting between them. From germline, CDR1 is MNHEY and CDR2 SMNVEV (reference sequence). This CDR3 is 17 amino acids long. In DNA form, the CDR3 reads TGTGCCAGCAGTGCTCAGGGTTGGGGGGGTTACAATCAGCCCCAGCATTTT. Its translation is CASSAQGWGGYNQPQHF.

This rearrangement joins TRBV9 to TRBJ2-1; TRBD2 matches 8 bases. V shed 4 bases, J shed 3 bases, and the junction held 9 bases outside the gene matches. Germline CDR1 is SGDLS and CDR2 is YYNGEE. The CDR3 has 16 residues. CDR3 bases: TGTGCCAGCAGCCCCGATTGGACTAGCCACTACAATGAGCAGTTCTTC. Translating gives CASSPDWTSHYNEQFF.

The V and J genes are TRBV11-3 and TRBJ1-3; possible D gene TRBD1, 6 bases. The CDR3 runs 14 residues. Germline V lookup: CDR1 SGHNT, CDR2 YENEEA. The V end lost 2 bases, the J end lost 3 bases, and 8 bases lay between the germline ends. Here the CDR3 reads CASSLRTDGNTIYF. CDR3 sequence (DNA): TGTGCCAGCAGCTTACGGACAGATGGAAACACCATATATTTT.

The V call is TRBV7-9, the J call TRBJ1-5, with a tentative D call TRBD1 (5 bases). Trimming left V 4 bases short and J 4 bases short, with 20 bases between. The CDR3 length is 17 residues. Germline assignment: CDR1 SEHNR and CDR2 FQNEAQ (reference sequence). The CDR3 coding sequence is TGTGCCAGCAGCTCTTCACGACAGAGCGGGGTTAATCAGCCCCAGCATTTT. Protein: CASSSSRQSGVNQPQHF.

CDR3 sequence: CASSSEGQHNSPLHF. The CDR3 DNA reads as TGTGCCAGCAGCTCCGAGGGACAACATAATTCACCCCTCCACTTT. The rearrangement joins TRBV9 to TRBJ1-6; TRBD1 is a possible D gene (6 bases). This CDR3 contains 15 residues. Germline V gene sequence: CDR1 SGDLS, CDR2 YYNGEE. Trimming took off 4 bases at V and 5 bases at J, with 13 bases between the two ends.

The CDR3 bases are TGTGCCAGCAGTGAAGGGGGGGGAACTGGTGGAAACACCATATATTTT. It codes for CASSEGGGTGGNTIYF. The V and J genes are TRBV25-1 and TRBJ1-3; D might be TRBD1 (5 bases). Germline V gives CDR1 MGHDK, CDR2 SYGVNS. The CDR3 length is 16 residues. Trimming cost V 2 bases and J 3 bases, with 14 bases left between them.

The rearrangement joins TRBV7-3 to TRBJ2-7; 7 positions agree with TRBD1. The CDR3 is 15 amino acids. Germline CDR1 is SGHTA and CDR2 is FQGTGA. Losses at the gene ends were 5 bases for V and 4 bases for J; bases not matched to a gene: 11. CDR3 loop: CASSMGGTAQYEQYF. DNA of the CDR3: TGTGCCAGCAGCATGGGTGGGACAGCACAATACGAGCAGTACTTC. Full variable domain (missing parts from reference TRBV7-3 and TRBJ2-7): GAGVSQTPSNKVTEKGKYVELRCDPISGHTALYWYRQSLGQGPEFLIYFQGTGAADDSGLPNDRFFAVRPEGSVSTLKIQRTERGDSAVYLCASSMGGTAQYEQYFGPGTRLTVT.

The chain has TRBV2 and TRBJ2-2, with 11 nucleotides matching TRBD2. Looked up from germline, CDR1 is SNHLY and CDR2 is FYNNEI. This CDR3 is 16 amino acids long. V lost 6 bases to trimming and J lost 4 bases; unmatched junction nucleotides: 7. In DNA, the CDR3 is TGTGCCAGCAGGCCACATAGCGGGAGGGCCACCGGGGAGCTGTTTTTT. This encodes CASRPHSGRATGELFF.

The chain couples TRBV4-2 to TRBJ2-1; possible D gene TRBD1, 5 bases. The CDR3 extends over 17 amino acids. Per germline, CDR1 LGHNA and CDR2 YNFKEQ. V dropped 4 bases and J dropped 10 bases, with 26 bases sitting between them. CDR3 coding DNA: TGTGCCAGCAGCCCACCCCCGACAGACCACTACACAACGGAGCAGTTCTTC. This gives the protein CASSPPPTDHYTTEQFF.

The chain carries TRBV5-1 and TRBJ1-2; no clear D gene. This CDR3 region has 16 residues. Between the trimmed V and J ends, which lost 0 bases and 4 bases, there was a span of 16 bases. Per germline, CDR1 SGHRS and CDR2 YFSETQ. CDR3 DNA: TGCGCCAGCAGCTTGGATCCAGCCGGTTCTAGCTATGGCTACACCTTC. It translates to CASSLDPAGSSYGYTF.

The rearrangement links TRBV27 to TRBJ2-7; a weak D match, TRBD1 (6 bases). Deletions cut 3 bases from V and 2 bases from J, with 11 bases between. The CDR3 loop spans 14 amino acids. Germline assignment: CDR1 MNHEY and CDR2 SMNVEV (reference sequence). The CDR3 nucleotides are TGTGCCAGCAGTTTTACAGGGTTAACCTACGAGCAGTACTTC. This encodes CASSFTGLTYEQYF.

The V gene is TRBV5-5, the J gene TRBJ1-3; D is possibly TRBD1 (5 bases). Trimming removed 5 bases from V and 3 bases from J, with 15 bases in between. Germline V gives CDR1 SGHKS, CDR2 YYEKEE (reference sequence). The CDR3 has 15 residues. For the CDR3, the DNA is TGTGCCAGCAGACCCGGCCAGGGTGGTGGAAACACCATATATTTT. Its protein product is CASRPGQGGGNTIYF.

In this sample, this clone turned up once. The chain uses TRBV4-1 and TRBJ2-7; D might be TRBD2 (6 bases). From germline, CDR1 is MGHRA and CDR2 YSYEKL. The CDR3 is 17 amino acids. Trimming shortened V by 1 base and J by 0 bases, and 16 bases separated the two germline ends. The CDR3 nucleotides are TGCGCCAGCAGCCAAGGGGGGGAGCGACAAAGCTCCTACGAGCAGTACGTC. This gives the protein CASSQGGERQSSYEQYV.

This rearrangement joins TRBV3-1 (or the pseudogene TRBV3-2) to TRBJ1-1; 11 bases align to TRBD1. With 11 bases clipped from V and 7 bases from J, the junction kept 12 bases outside the gene matches. CDR1 and CDR2 (germline): LGHDT, YNNKEL (reference sequence). CDR3 length: 14 residues. CDR3 sequence reads: CAAGGTGGRGEAFF. In DNA form, the CDR3 reads TGTGCCGCCGGGGGGACAGGGGGGAGAGGTGAAGCTTTCTTT.

The chain uses TRBV6-5 and TRBJ1-3; D is possibly TRBD1 (5 bases). Germline assignment: CDR1 MNHEY and CDR2 SVGAGI. The length of the CDR3 is 15 residues. Deletions cut 0 bases from V and 4 bases from J, with 10 bases between. CDR3 DNA sequence: TGTGCCAGCAGTTACTCGACCGGGGGGGGAAACACCATATATTTT. It codes for CASSYSTGGGNTIYF.

The gene calls are TRBV5-1 and TRBJ2-7, with TRBD1 identical over 10 bases. After removal of 4 bases from V and 3 bases from J, the junction contained 4 bases not matched to a gene. This CDR3 contains 14 residues. Germline assignment: CDR1 SGHRS and CDR2 YFSETQ. In nucleotides, the CDR3 is TGCGCCAGCAGCGGAGGGACAGGGGACTACGAGCAGTACTTC. This translates into CASSGGTGDYEQYF.

This sequence joins TRBV6-1 and TRBJ1-2, with D possibly being TRBD1 (6 bases). Germline V gene data show CDR1 as MNHNS and CDR2 as SASEGT. With 1 base removed from V and 4 bases from J, the gap between germline ends came to 10 bases. The CDR3 length is 14 residues. The CDR3 coding sequence is TGTGCCAGCAGTGAAGAGGTGACAGGCTATGGCTACACCTTC. Translated: CASSEEVTGYGYTF.

The J gene is TRBJ2-7, the V gene TRBV27; D gene uncertain. The germline V gene has CDR1 MNHEY and CDR2 SMNVEV (reference sequence). The CDR3 extends over 14 amino acids. V lost 4 bases to trimming and J lost 0 bases, with 10 bases between them. In nucleotides, the CDR3 is TGTGCCAGCAGTTCTGTCCTTAGCTCCTACGAGCAGTACTTC. Translated, it gives CASSSVLSSYEQYF.

The chain joins TRBV30 to TRBJ2-2; 11 nucleotides match TRBD2. The germline V gene has CDR1 GTSNPN and CDR2 SVGIG (reference sequence). The length of the CDR3 is 15 residues. Losses at the gene ends were 0 bases for V and 3 bases for J; bases not matched to a gene: 0. CDR3 region: CAWSVLAGDTGELFF. CDR3 DNA sequence: TGTGCCTGGAGTGTACTAGCGGGAGACACCGGGGAGCTGTTTTTT.

This clone was seen just once. The CDR3 region is CASSLAGTGSTDTQYF. The CDR3, as DNA: TGTGCCAGCAGCTTGGCCGGGACAGGGAGCACAGATACGCAGTATTTT. The chain recombines TRBV5-8 with TRBJ2-3; TRBD1 agrees at 9 bases. The germline CDR1 and CDR2 sequences are SGHTS and YDEGEE. Trimming removed 0 bases from V and 0 bases from J; junction bases left unmatched: 2. The CDR3 covers 16 residues.

The chain employs TRBV2 and TRBJ1-3; D possibly corresponds to TRBD1 (5 bases). CDR1 is SNHLY, CDR2 FYNNEI, per germline. The CDR3 consists of 13 residues. Trimming stripped 8 bases from V and 4 bases from J, with 12 bases between. The CDR3 DNA reads as TGTGCCAGCGGCGGGACGGCAGGAAACACCATATATTTT. Translation: CASGGTAGNTIYF.

The V call is TRBV5-4, the J call TRBJ1-1, with D perhaps TRBD1 (5 bases). The germline gives CDR1 SGHNT, CDR2 YYREEE (reference sequence). The CDR3 runs to 15 residues. The V and J ends lost 3 bases and 2 bases respectively, with 14 bases between them. The CDR3 nucleotides are TGTGCCAGCAGCTACACGGGGGGTACAAACACTGAAGCTTTCTTT. Its translation is CASSYTGGTNTEAFF.

A single count supports this clone. As DNA, the CDR3 is TGTGCCAGCATACGGCTAGCGGGTTACAATGAGCAGTTCTTC. Translating gives CASIRLAGYNEQFF. The V gene is TRBV2, the J gene TRBJ2-1; 8 nucleotides align to TRBD2. The J segment lost 4 bases and the V segment lost 7 bases, leaving 6 bases of the junction unmatched. CDR1 is SNHLY, CDR2 FYNNEI, per germline. The CDR3 spans 14 residues.

The V call is TRBV23-1, the J call TRBJ2-3; a possible D gene is TRBD2 (5 bases). TRBV23-1 is given ORF status, its function remaining uncertain. The CDR3 spans 15 residues. The ends were cut back, 4 bases at V and 4 bases at J, with 15 bases in the middle. The CDR3 DNA reads TGCGCCAGCAGTCCACGACCGGGATTCGCAGATACGCAGTATTTT. This sequence encodes CASSPRPGFADTQYF.

This chain joins TRBV9 and TRBJ2-2; the D gene is possibly TRBD1 (6 bases). The germline CDR1 and CDR2 sequences are SGDLS and YYNGEE. Trimming took 2 bases from V and 3 from J, leaving 11 bases between them. The CDR3 extends over 15 amino acids. The CDR3 DNA reads as TGTGCCAGCAGCGTCACCCCAGGGGACACCGGGGAGCTGTTTTTT. This sequence encodes CASSVTPGDTGELFF.

The genes are TRBV6-6 and TRBJ1-5; 11 bases agree with TRBD1. This CDR3 spans 14 amino acids. The trim removed 7 bases at V and 6 bases at J, leaving 5 bases unmatched. CDR1 is MNHNY, CDR2 SVGAGI, per germline (reference sequence). CDR3 nucleotides: TGTGCCAGCAACGGACAGGGGGCCCCTCAGCCCCAGCATTTT. Translated: CASNGQGAPQPQHF.